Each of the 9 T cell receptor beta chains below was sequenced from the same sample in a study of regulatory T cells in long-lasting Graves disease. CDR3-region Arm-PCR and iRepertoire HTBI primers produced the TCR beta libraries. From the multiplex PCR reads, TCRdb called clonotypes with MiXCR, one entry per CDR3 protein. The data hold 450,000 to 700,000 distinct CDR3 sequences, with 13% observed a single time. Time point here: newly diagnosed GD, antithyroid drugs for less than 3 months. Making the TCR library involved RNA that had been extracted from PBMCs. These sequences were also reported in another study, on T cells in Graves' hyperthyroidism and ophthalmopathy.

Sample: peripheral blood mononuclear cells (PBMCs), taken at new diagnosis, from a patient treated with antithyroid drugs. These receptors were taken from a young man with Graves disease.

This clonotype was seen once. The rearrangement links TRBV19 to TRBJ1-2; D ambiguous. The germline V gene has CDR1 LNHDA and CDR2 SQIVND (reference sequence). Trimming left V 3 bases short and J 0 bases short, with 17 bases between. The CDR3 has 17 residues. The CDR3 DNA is TGTGCCAGTAGTATGGTCAGCGCGTACAGCGCTAACTATGGCTACACCTTC. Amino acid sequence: CASSMVSAYSANYGYTF.

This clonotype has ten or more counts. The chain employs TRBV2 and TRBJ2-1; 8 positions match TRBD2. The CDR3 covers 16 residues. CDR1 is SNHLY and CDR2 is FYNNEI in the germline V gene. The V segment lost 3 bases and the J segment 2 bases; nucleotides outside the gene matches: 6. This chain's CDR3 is CASSEFGRAPYNEQFF. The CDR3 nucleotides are TGTGCCAGCAGTGAGTTCGGGAGGGCCCCCTACAATGAGCAGTTCTTC.

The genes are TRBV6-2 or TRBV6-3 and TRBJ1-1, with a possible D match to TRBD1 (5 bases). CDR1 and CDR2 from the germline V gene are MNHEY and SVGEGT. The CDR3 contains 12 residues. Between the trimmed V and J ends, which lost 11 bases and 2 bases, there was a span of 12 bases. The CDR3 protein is CAGGVGNTEAFF. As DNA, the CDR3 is TGTGCCGGGGGTGTGGGAAACACTGAAGCTTTCTTT.

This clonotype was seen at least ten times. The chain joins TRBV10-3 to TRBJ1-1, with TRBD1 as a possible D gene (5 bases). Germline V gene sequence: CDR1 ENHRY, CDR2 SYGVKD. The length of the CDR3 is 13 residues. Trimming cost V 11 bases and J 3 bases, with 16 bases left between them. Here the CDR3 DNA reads TGTGCCCACACGGGGGGAGATCACACTGAAGCTTTCTTT. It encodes CAHTGGDHTEAFF.

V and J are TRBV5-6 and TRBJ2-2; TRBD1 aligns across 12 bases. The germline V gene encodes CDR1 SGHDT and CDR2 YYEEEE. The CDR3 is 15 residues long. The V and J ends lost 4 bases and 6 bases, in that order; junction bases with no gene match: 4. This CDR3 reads CASSRDRGHAGELFF. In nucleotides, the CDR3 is TGTGCCAGCAGCCGGGACAGGGGGCATGCCGGGGAGCTGTTTTTT.

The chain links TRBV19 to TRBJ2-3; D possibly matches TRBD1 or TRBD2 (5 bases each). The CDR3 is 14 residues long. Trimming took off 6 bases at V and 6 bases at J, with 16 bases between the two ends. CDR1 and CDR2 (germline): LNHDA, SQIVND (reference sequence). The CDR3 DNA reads TGTGCCAGTAGCTCCGGGACCCTTTTGGATACGCAGTATTTT. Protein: CASSSGTLLDTQYF.

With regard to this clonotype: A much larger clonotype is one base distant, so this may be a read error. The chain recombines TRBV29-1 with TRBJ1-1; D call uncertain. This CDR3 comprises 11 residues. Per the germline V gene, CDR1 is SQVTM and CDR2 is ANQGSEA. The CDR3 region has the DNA TGCAGCGTTGAGGACGGAACTGGAGCTTTCTTT. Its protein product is CSVEDGTGAFF.

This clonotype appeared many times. Here the CDR3 reads CASSPGAGANVLTF. CDR3 DNA sequence: TGTGCCAGCTCACCAGGGGCCGGGGCCAACGTCCTGACTTTC. V is TRBV18 and J is TRBJ2-6, with D possibly being TRBD1 (5 bases). In germline, CDR1 is KGHSH, CDR2 LQKENI. With 2 bases removed from V and 4 bases from J, the gap between germline ends came to 6 bases. The CDR3 runs to 14 residues.

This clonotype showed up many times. CDR3 nucleotides: TGCAGTGCTAGAGAGGCGAAAGCGGGGTGGGGTGAGCAGTTCTTC. Translated: CSAREAKAGWGEQFF. The chain uses TRBV20-1 and TRBJ2-1; the match to TRBD2 covers 7 bases. The length of the CDR3 is 15 residues. Germline values: CDR1 DFQATT, CDR2 SNEGSKA (reference sequence). V dropped 0 bases and J dropped 9; count of bases not matched to a gene: 11.